These 3 T cell receptor beta chains came from one sample sequenced in a study of regulatory T cells in long-lasting Graves disease. Both iRepertoire HTBI primers and Arm-PCR of CDR3 regions were used to build the TCR beta libraries. TCRdb analysed the multiplex PCR reads with MiXCR anew, one entry per CDR3 protein. In the table there are under 500,000 distinct CDR3 sequences, about a sixth of which are singletons. Time point here: newly diagnosed GD, antithyroid drugs for less than 3 months. The TCR library was prepared using RNA isolated from PBMCs. This sample was also put to use in a study of T cells in Graves' hyperthyroidism and ophthalmopathy.

Specimen: peripheral blood mononuclear cells (PBMCs), collected at new diagnosis, from a patient treated with antithyroid drugs. The origin of the receptors is a woman aged 25 to 39 with Graves disease.

The table lists this clonotype with a few counts. The chain carries TRBV18 and TRBJ2-1, with D perhaps TRBD1 (6 bases). The CDR3 has 16 amino acids. Trimming left V 6 bases short and J 2 bases short, with 17 bases between. CDR1 and CDR2 from the germline V gene are KGHSH and LQKENI. The CDR3 DNA follows: TGTGCCAGCTCGCGGTATACAGGGAGAGCCTACAATGAGCAGTTCTTC. It is translated as CASSRYTGRAYNEQFF.

The chain links TRBV29-1 to TRBJ2-7; no clear D. From germline, CDR1 is SQVTM and CDR2 ANQGSEA. Between the trimmed V and J ends, which lost 7 bases and 7 bases, there was a span of 17 bases. There are 12 residues in the CDR3. In DNA, the CDR3 is TGCAGCGCGCGTCTCCCGGGCCGAGAGCAGTACTTC. Its translation is CSARLPGREQYF.

This clonotype has at least ten counts. The chain joins TRBV6-1 to TRBJ2-7; a possible D gene is TRBD1 (5 bases). In germline, CDR1 is MNHNS, CDR2 SASEGT. The CDR3 extends over 15 amino acids. Deletions cut 6 bases from V and 8 bases from J, with 23 bases between. Here the CDR3 DNA reads TGTGCCAGCAGATCCCAGGGTACCCCCTCTACGAAGCAGTACTTC. It encodes CASRSQGTPSTKQYF.